These 15 T cell receptor beta chains were all obtained from the same sample, sequenced in a study of T-cell reconstitution after alpha-beta-depleted transplantation in children. Unique molecular identifiers were incorporated into the prepared TCRbeta library. TCRdb itself ran the PCR reads through MiXCR, one entry per CDR3 protein. Among hundreds of thousands of distinct CDR3 sequences listed, roughly 10% were seen once. This material consisted of PBMCs, taken before TCRalphabeta/CD19-depleted stem cell transplant. The receptors originated from a child aged 2-15 years with inherited bone marrow failure, due to receive a stem cell transplant.

This clonotype was seen ten or more times. V is TRBV14 and J is TRBJ2-2; no reliable D call. The V end was cut by 5 bases, the J end by 5 bases, with 9 bases between. The V gene's germline CDR1 is SGHDN and CDR2 FVKESK. The CDR3 covers 13 residues. This CDR3 reads CASSSEDTGELFF. In nucleotides, the CDR3 is TGTGCCAGCAGCTCGGAAGATACCGGGGAGCTGTTTTTT.

This clonotype was seen repeatedly, ten times or more. The chain has TRBV20-1 and TRBJ2-3; D ambiguous. This CDR3 is 14 amino acids long. CDR1 DFQATT and CDR2 SNEGSKA come from the germline V gene (reference sequence). Trimming took off 2 bases at V and 2 bases at J, with 11 bases between the two ends. The CDR3 sequence: CSARLWPYTDTQYF. In DNA, the CDR3 is TGCAGTGCTAGACTTTGGCCTTACACAGATACGCAGTATTTT.

This clonotype has a count of ten or more. The V and J genes are TRBV9 and TRBJ2-1, with 10 bases matching TRBD2. Per germline, CDR1 SGDLS and CDR2 YYNGEE. This CDR3 spans 15 amino acids. The J segment lost 6 bases and the V segment lost 3 bases, leaving 6 bases of the junction unmatched. DNA of the CDR3: TGTGCCAGCAGCGAGGCGCTAGCGGGAGCCAATGAGCAGTTCTTC. Translating gives CASSEALAGANEQFF. The variable domain in full, with the rest retrieved from reference TRBV9 and TRBJ2-1, is DSGVTQTPKHLITATGQRVTLRCSPRSGDLSVYWYQQSLDQGLQFLIQYYNGEERAKGNILERFSAQQFPDLHSELNLSSLELGDSALYFCASSEALAGANEQFFGPGTRLTVL.

Many counts were recorded for this clonotype. The chain joins TRBV12-3 or TRBV12-4 to TRBJ1-5; 8 nucleotides line up with TRBD1. V shed 6 bases, J shed 2 bases, and the junction held 0 bases outside the gene matches. The CDR3 extends over 13 amino acids. The CDR3 DNA reads as TGTGCCAGCAGGGGACAGGGCAATCAGCCCCAGCATTTT. Amino acid sequence: CASRGQGNQPQHF.

This clonotype was counted ten times or more. This chain uses TRBV3-1 with TRBJ2-2, with 11 bases lining up with TRBD1. The CDR3 loop spans 17 amino acids. CDR1 and CDR2 (germline): LGHDT, YNNKEL (reference sequence). Trimming cost V 3 bases and J 6 bases; bases outside gene matches: 9. The chain's CDR3 is CASSQGSPGQGAGELFF. The CDR3 DNA sequence: TGTGCCAGCAGCCAGGGATCACCGGGACAGGGGGCCGGGGAGCTGTTTTTT.

This clonotype was counted many times. The rearrangement joins TRBV27 to TRBJ2-7; maybe TRBD1 (6 bases). The CDR3 loop spans 14 amino acids. Germline-derived CDR1 and CDR2 are MNHEY and SMNVEV (reference sequence). The V end lost 2 bases, the J end lost 3 bases, and 11 bases lay between the germline ends. The CDR3 loop is CASSLIDRFYEQYF. In DNA form, the CDR3 reads TGTGCCAGCAGTTTAATTGACAGGTTCTACGAGCAGTACTTC.

A note on this clonotype: A much larger clone sits a single nucleotide away, making a read error possible. This chain joins TRBV7-8 and TRBJ1-4; D is undetermined. Germline CDR1 and CDR2: SGHVS and FQNEAQ. V shed 8 bases and J shed 9 bases, with 19 bases lying between them. The CDR3 totals 14 residues. The CDR3 protein is CASGPTEGFKKLFF. The CDR3 bases are TGTGCCAGCGGACCCACAGAAGGATTTAAAAAACTGTTTTTT.

On this clonotype: A much larger clone lies a single base off, so this may be a read error. The rearrangement links TRBV5-1 to TRBJ1-4, with 9 bases fitting TRBD1. The length of the CDR3 is 14 residues. Per germline, CDR1 SGHRS and CDR2 YFSETQ. The ends lost 8 bases at V and 8 bases at J; junction bases unmatched: 10. CDR3 amino acids: CARSQDRGGEKLFF. CDR3 sequence (DNA): TGCGCCAGGAGCCAGGACAGGGGAGGGGAAAAACTGTTTTTT.

This clonotype has at least ten counts. The V call is TRBV7-6, the J call TRBJ2-7; D perhaps matches TRBD1 (5 bases). The V and J ends lost 0 bases and 0 bases respectively, with 12 bases between them. Looked up from germline, CDR1 is SGHVS and CDR2 is FNYEAQ. The CDR3 loop spans 16 amino acids. CDR3 loop: CASSLARTDNSYEQYF. The CDR3 DNA reads as TGTGCCAGCAGCTTAGCGAGGACGGACAACTCCTACGAGCAGTACTTC.

CDR3 region: CASSYYGAEQGNRNQPQHF. The CDR3 coding sequence is TGTGCCAGCAGTTACTACGGCGCCGAACAGGGTAACAGGAATCAGCCCCAGCATTTT. The chain recombines TRBV6-2 or TRBV6-3 with TRBJ1-5; D possibly corresponds to TRBD1 (6 bases). The CDR3 covers 19 residues. V was pared by 1 base and J by 4 bases, with 23 bases between. Germline V lookup: CDR1 MNHEY, CDR2 SVGEGT.

Of note for this clonotype: A single base separates this from a much larger clone, so it may be a read error. Here the CDR3 reads CASSRGLAGGETQYF. The CDR3 coding sequence is TGTGCCAGCAGCCGGGGACTAGCGGGAGGAGAGACCCAGTACTTC. This sequence joins TRBV5-4 and TRBJ2-5, with 15 bases matching TRBD2. With V trimmed by 4 bases and J by 4 bases, 2 bases remained unmatched. The CDR3 has 15 amino acids. The germline V gene has CDR1 SGHNT and CDR2 YYREEE (reference sequence).

This clonotype showed up many times. This chain joins TRBV20-1 and TRBJ2-2; D may match TRBD1 or TRBD2 (5 bases each). The CDR3 sequence is 15 residues long. Germline CDR1 reads DFQATT; CDR2 reads SNEGSKA (reference sequence). V was clipped by 3 bases and J by 6 bases, with 17 bases between them. CDR3 region: CSARDKGRLAGELFF. CDR3 in DNA: TGCAGTGCTAGGGACAAGGGACGATTGGCCGGGGAGCTGTTTTTT.

This sequence joins TRBV20-1 and TRBJ1-3, with D possibly matching TRBD1 (6 bases). The length of the CDR3 is 15 residues. Trimming took off 8 bases at V and 0 bases at J, with 17 bases between the two ends. CDR1 is DFQATT, CDR2 SNEGSKA, per germline (reference sequence). The CDR3 protein is CSSTPRGSSGNTIYF. In DNA form, the CDR3 reads TGCAGTTCAACCCCCAGGGGATCCTCTGGAAACACCATATATTTT.

This clonotype was recorded at least ten times. The chain carries TRBV7-9 and TRBJ2-1; no definite D call. The V gene's germline CDR1 is SEHNR and CDR2 FQNEAQ (reference sequence). Trimming took 1 base from V and 0 from J, leaving 10 bases between them. This CDR3 comprises 16 residues. The CDR3 region has the DNA TGTGCCAGCAGCTTAGAAGGCGGTATCTCCTACAATGAGCAGTTCTTC. It yields the protein CASSLEGGISYNEQFF.

This clonotype was counted at least ten times. The chain uses TRBV27 and TRBJ1-1; D is undetermined. The CDR3 runs 15 residues. V shed 5 bases and J shed 4 bases, with 17 bases lying between them. Germline lookup yields CDR1 MNHEY and CDR2 SMNVEV (reference sequence). The CDR3 region has the DNA TGTGCCAGCAGTCTCCGAGGAGGGAGAGGCACTGAAGCTTTCTTT. The encoded protein is CASSLRGGRGTEAFF.